Given below is one T cell receptor (beta chain) in context. No antigen is known for it. TCRdb reanalysed the reads using MiXCR and keeps one entry per CDR3 protein. In the table there are more than 35,000 distinct CDR3 sequences, approximately 52% of which are singletons. The CDR3 runs to 12 residues. In germline, CDR1 is ENHRY, CDR2 SYGVKD. V was clipped by 7 bases and J by 8 bases, with 14 bases between them. The record originates from a study of T cell repertoires in cytomegalovirus infection. Background on the study: As its CMV epitopes, the study selected recently identified HLA-C-restricted and well-studied HLA-B-restricted targets. Based on public TCR beta signatures, there were indications of CMV infection and of a matching HLA type.

Study observations and caveats: The cumulative frequency of public TCR beta families identified carriers of CMV plus the relevant HLA. HLA-C-restricted CMV-specific TCR beta clonotypes were dominant in the ex vivo response.

The specimen was CD8+ T cells from cultured PBMCs, collected from culture after CMV antigen stimulation. The TCR sequence derives from a human donor in good health (CMV status not recorded). Some clones in this sample may be carry-over from other donors' samples. The J gene is TRBJ1-2, the V gene TRBV10-3, with D perhaps matching TRBD1 (6 bases). As DNA, the CDR3 is TGTGCCATCACAAACAGGGAGAGGGGCTACACCTTC. Translation gives CAITNRERGYTF.